What follows are 23 T cell receptor beta chains derived from one specimen sequenced in a study of shared clonotypes between healthy human individuals. Repertoires were generated with immunoSEQ multiplex PCR, while TCRdb's copy carries only in-frame clones and drops some. The sample records about 2 million clones, 90% to 95% being singletons. Source material: naive CD4+ T cells sorted from blood. The subset is: CD45RA+ positively selected. These receptors were taken from a young man in good health.

J is TRBJ1-3 and V is TRBV19; 8 positions match TRBD1. J gave up 0 bases and V 6 bases, and 4 bases lay outside the gene matches. From germline, CDR1 is LNHDA and CDR2 SQIVND (reference sequence). There are 15 residues in the CDR3. The DNA of the CDR3 is TGTGCCAGTAGGGGACAGGCGATCTCTGGAAACACCATATATTTT. It is translated as CASRGQAISGNTIYF.

To note about this clone: Other DNA sequences from this sample encode an identical CDR3 as well. V usage is TRBV10-3 and J usage is TRBJ1-4; D gene unclear. Trimming cost V 5 bases and J 3 bases, with 7 bases left between them. Germline V gene lookup returns CDR1 ENHRY and CDR2 SYGVKD. The length of the CDR3 is 13 residues. The CDR3 protein is CAISPGSNEKLFF. In DNA form, the CDR3 reads TGTGCCATCAGTCCGGGGTCTAATGAAAAACTGTTTTTT.

The sample holds one count of this clone. The chain uses TRBV2 and TRBJ2-5, with TRBD2 as a possible D gene (5 bases). The CDR3 runs 14 residues. Trimming removed 7 bases at V and 1 base at J, with 13 bases between. Germline V gives CDR1 SNHLY, CDR2 FYNNEI. The CDR3 DNA reads TGTGCCAGCATAAATAGCGTCAGCCAAGAGACCCAGTACTTC. This codes for CASINSVSQETQYF.

This sequence joins TRBV18 and TRBJ1-4; weak D call: TRBD1 (5 bases). Looked up from germline, CDR1 is KGHSH and CDR2 is LQKENI. V was clipped by 8 bases and J by 8 bases, with 18 bases between them. This CDR3 region has 14 residues. The CDR3 loop is CASRSGTEGEKLFF. In DNA, the CDR3 is TGTGCCAGCCGCTCGGGGACCGAGGGGGAAAAACTGTTTTTT.

The chain links TRBV25-1 to TRBJ2-2; no firm D call. V was shortened by 3 bases and J by 7 bases, with 6 bases between the two germline ends. The germline V gene has CDR1 MGHDK and CDR2 SYGVNS. This CDR3 spans 12 amino acids. The CDR3 here is CASSDTVGELFF. CDR3 nucleotide sequence: TGTGCCAGCAGTGACACGGTCGGGGAGCTGTTTTTT. Full variable domain (rest looked up from reference TRBV25-1 and TRBJ2-2): EADIYQTPRYLVIGTGKKITLECSQTMGHDKMYWYQQDPGMELHLIHYSYGVNSTEKGDLSSESTVSRIRTEHFPLTLESARPSHTSQYLCASSDTVGELFFGEGSRLTVL.

The rearrangement links TRBV10-3 to TRBJ2-1, with 11 bases lining up with TRBD1. J lost 7 bases, V lost 9 bases, and 8 bases had no gene match. The length of the CDR3 is 14 residues. Looked up from germline, CDR1 is ENHRY and CDR2 is SYGVKD. CDR3 amino acids: CAITDRGLGNEQFF. The CDR3 region has the DNA TGTGCCATTACGGACAGGGGGCTCGGGAATGAGCAGTTCTTC.

This clone appeared once. The chain is built from TRBV7-2 and TRBJ2-5, with TRBD1 matching over 11 bases. The trim removed 4 bases at V and 5 bases at J, leaving 3 bases unmatched. CDR1 and CDR2 from the germline V gene are SGHTA and FQGNSA. This CDR3 has 14 amino acids. CDR3 sequence (DNA): TGTGCCAGCAGCTGGGACAGGGGGAGGGAGACCCAGTACTTC. It encodes CASSWDRGRETQYF.

The CDR3 sequence: CASSLVPGLAGEGTQYF. In nucleotides, the CDR3 is TGCGCCAGCAGCTTGGTTCCGGGACTAGCGGGAGAGGGGACCCAGTACTTC. This rearrangement joins TRBV5-1 to TRBJ2-5, with TRBD2 identical over 14 bases. The CDR3 contains 17 residues. The ends lost 0 bases at V and 7 bases at J; junction bases unmatched: 8. In germline, CDR1 is SGHRS, CDR2 YFSETQ.

V is TRBV5-4 and J is TRBJ1-2, with a possible D match to TRBD1 (5 bases). Germline V gene sequence: CDR1 SGHNT, CDR2 YYREEE (reference sequence). Between the trimmed V and J ends, which lost 4 bases and 3 bases, there was a span of 10 bases. This CDR3 region has 13 residues. CDR3 DNA: TGTGCCAGCAGCCTTACAGGCCACTATGGCTACACCTTC. It yields the protein CASSLTGHYGYTF.

The chain joins TRBV4-2 to TRBJ1-5; maybe TRBD1 (5 bases). Trimming cost V 3 bases and J 0 bases, with 9 bases left between them. Germline values: CDR1 LGHNA, CDR2 YNFKEQ. This CDR3 has 15 residues. The CDR3 DNA reads as TGTGCCAGCAGCCAGACCAGGGATAGCAATCAGCCCCAGCATTTT. Protein: CASSQTRDSNQPQHF.

The chain is built from TRBV7-2 and TRBJ1-5; the match to TRBD1 covers 12 bases. The junction had 3 bases not matched to a gene; V was cut back by 0 bases and J by 6 bases. Germline V gene lookup returns CDR1 SGHTA and CDR2 FQGNSA. This CDR3 has 16 amino acids. The CDR3 loop reads CASSLAGTGGGQPQHF. DNA of the CDR3: TGTGCCAGCAGCTTAGCGGGGACAGGGGGCGGTCAGCCCCAGCATTTT.

V and J are TRBV7-2 and TRBJ2-3, with TRBD2 matching over 7 bases. The J segment lost 8 bases and the V segment lost 0 bases, leaving 11 bases of the junction unmatched. CDR1 and CDR2 from the germline V gene are SGHTA and FQGNSA. The CDR3 length is 16 residues. The CDR3 loop is CASSLAQESGIGTQYF. CDR3 nucleotides: TGTGCCAGCAGCTTAGCGCAGGAGAGCGGGATTGGTACGCAGTATTTT.

This rearrangement joins TRBV5-5 to TRBJ2-2; either TRBD1 or TRBD2 may fit D (5 bases each). The CDR3 is 13 amino acids. Germline-derived CDR1 and CDR2 are SGHKS and YYEKEE (reference sequence). V lost 4 bases to trimming and J lost 9 bases, with 13 bases between them. CDR3 sequence (DNA): TGTGCCAGCAGCCCCGGGACCAACCGGGAGCTGTTTTTT. Amino acid sequence: CASSPGTNRELFF.

The chain couples TRBV5-1 to TRBJ2-5, with D perhaps given as TRBD1 or TRBD2 (6 bases each). Deletions cut 2 bases from V and 5 bases from J, with 16 bases between. This CDR3 spans 15 amino acids. The V gene's germline CDR1 is SGHRS and CDR2 YFSETQ. CDR3 amino acids: CASSFPDGGGETQYF. In DNA, the CDR3 is TGCGCCAGCAGCTTCCCAGACGGGGGCGGGGAGACCCAGTACTTC.

With respect to this clone: In the same sample, other DNA sequences code for this CDR3. The chain has TRBV9 and TRBJ2-5; the D is unclear. The V and J ends lost 0 bases and 2 bases respectively, with 8 bases between them. The CDR3 extends over 14 amino acids. Germline V gene sequence: CDR1 SGDLS, CDR2 YYNGEE. The CDR3 DNA is TGTGCCAGCAGCGTAGGGTCAGTACAAGAGACCCAGTACTTC. Translating it yields CASSVGSVQETQYF.

This sequence joins TRBV27 and TRBJ2-5; perhaps D is TRBD1 or TRBD2 (5 bases each). The CDR3 consists of 16 residues. The V gene's germline CDR1 is MNHEY and CDR2 SMNVEV (reference sequence). Trimming pared 5 bases from V and 7 bases from J, leaving 23 bases between. CDR3 loop: CASSLQPGPLGLTQYF. The CDR3 DNA reads as TGTGCCAGCAGTCTCCAACCGGGACCCCTTGGGTTGACCCAGTACTTC.

J is TRBJ2-3 and V is TRBV6-6, with D maybe TRBD2 (5 bases). The CDR3 consists of 16 residues. Germline CDR1 is MNHNY and CDR2 is SVGAGI (reference sequence). Trimming removed 5 bases at V and 0 bases at J, with 15 bases between. The CDR3 is CASSRGFETSTDTQYF. For the CDR3, the DNA is TGTGCCAGCAGTCGGGGTTTCGAGACTAGCACAGATACGCAGTATTTT.

CDR3 DNA sequence: TGTGCCAGCAGTTTAGTTAAAGGACAGCCCCAGCATTTT. Translation gives CASSLVKGQPQHF. The chain joins TRBV27 to TRBJ1-5, with D uncertain. Looked up from germline, CDR1 is MNHEY and CDR2 is SMNVEV (reference sequence). Trimming removed 2 bases from V and 7 bases from J, with 9 bases in between. This CDR3 is 13 amino acids long.

The chain couples TRBV10-1 to TRBJ2-7; TRBD2 agrees at 7 bases. The V and J ends lost 6 bases and 6 bases, in that order; junction bases with no gene match: 8. The germline gives CDR1 WNHNN, CDR2 SYGVQD (reference sequence). The CDR3 spans 13 residues. In DNA form, the CDR3 reads TGCGCCAGCAGGGGGGGGGAGTGGGTCGAGCAGTACTTC. It encodes CASRGGEWVEQYF.

This clone was detected once. The rearrangement links TRBV6-6 to TRBJ2-7; a possible D gene is TRBD2 (6 bases). Germline CDR1 reads MNHNY; CDR2 reads SVGAGI (reference sequence). Trimming removed 6 bases at V and 2 bases at J, with 17 bases between. This CDR3 has 15 residues. CDR3 in DNA: TGTGCCAGCAGGCCGGACGCGGGGACCCCCTACGAGCAGTACTTC. It encodes CASRPDAGTPYEQYF.

About this clone itself: With a much larger clone just one base away, this may be a read error. This chain uses TRBV7-9 with TRBJ1-4; TRBD1 agrees at 7 bases. Looked up from germline, CDR1 is SEHNR and CDR2 is FQNEAQ (reference sequence). The junction had 4 bases not matched to a gene; V was cut back by 5 bases and J by 7 bases. There are 13 residues in the CDR3. CDR3 in DNA: TGTGCCAGCAGCCGGTACAGGGGTGAAAAACTGTTTTTT. As protein: CASSRYRGEKLFF.

The genes are TRBV5-1 and TRBJ1-6, with D perhaps TRBD1 (6 bases). Per germline, CDR1 SGHRS and CDR2 YFSETQ. The CDR3 extends over 15 amino acids. Trimming stripped 4 bases from V and 7 bases from J, with 15 bases between. CDR3 amino acids: CASSAHRDQNSPLHF. CDR3 in DNA: TGCGCCAGCAGCGCCCACAGGGATCAGAATTCACCCCTCCACTTT. Full variable domain (outside the CDR3, taken from reference TRBV5-1 and TRBJ1-6): KAGVTQTPRYLIKTRGQQVTLSCSPISGHRSVSWYQQTPGQGLQFLFEYFSETQRNKGNFPGRFSGRQFSNSRSEMNVSTLELGDSALYLCASSAHRDQNSPLHFGNGTRLTVT.

The V call is TRBV9, the J call TRBJ1-6, with 9 bases lining up with TRBD1. After removal of 4 bases from V and 0 bases from J, the junction contained 8 bases not matched to a gene. The CDR3 spans 18 residues. Germline values: CDR1 SGDLS, CDR2 YYNGEE. Here the CDR3 DNA reads TGTGCCAGCAGCCAAGAGGACAGGGGAAGCTCCTATAATTCACCCCTCCACTTT. Amino acids: CASSQEDRGSSYNSPLHF.